The present T cell receptor (beta chain) was sequenced within a study of blood T cell repertoires in COVID-19. About the research overall: Specimens from acute and convalescent COVID-19 originated in the United States, Italy and Spain.

The CDR3 has 13 residues. V lost 6 bases and J 2 bases, leaving 10 bases between the germline ends. In germline, CDR1 is SGHDN, CDR2 FVKESK. Study processing details: Amplification of reference gene primers was used by the study to estimate nucleated cell counts. Only in-frame clones appear in the TCRdb table, and some are missing; sequencing was by immunoSEQ multiplex PCR. V, J and clone size derive from that table, while D and trimming were established from the DNA sequence. This table holds about 130,000 clones, about 80% found once. The chain couples TRBV14 to TRBJ1-2, with D unclear. Sequenced: peripheral blood. This receptor was taken from a woman in her fifties or sixties with acute or convalescent COVID-19. The CDR3 protein is CASSIWENYGYTF. CDR3 DNA: TGTGCCAGCAGTATCTGGGAGAACTATGGCTACACCTTC.